This T cell receptor beta chain was captured by sequencing in a study of Ad26.COV2.S vaccination and SARS-CoV-2 variants. Generated by immunoSEQ multiplex PCR, the TCRdb table keeps only in-frame clones and is missing some. This repertoire shows approximately 360,000 clones, 83% found once; its top ten account for roughly 7.4%. This CDR3 is built from 15 residues. Germline loops: CDR1 LNHDA, CDR2 SQIVND (reference sequence). V dropped 8 bases and J dropped 4; count of bases not matched to a gene: 12. Treatment defined: some 20 received Ad26.COV2.S at low or high dose, single or two shots; about five received placebo; per-sample allocation not given. Vaccine and placebo recipients were sampled on day 63 after the first injection.

The rearrangement joins TRBV19 to TRBJ1-1; 8 nucleotides agree with TRBD1. The sequence was obtained from a person aged 18 to 65 who received the Ad26.COV2.S COVID-19 vaccine or a placebo. The sample here was peripheral blood, taken in a trial of Ad26.COV2.S vaccine versus placebo. The CDR3 sequence is CASFEAGGMGTEAFF. Written as DNA, the CDR3 is TGTGCCAGTTTTGAGGCAGGGGGCATGGGCACTGAAGCTTTCTTT.